The T cell receptor beta chain described here comes from a study of graft-versus-host responses after intestinal transplantation. The J segment lost 1 base and the V segment lost 7 bases, leaving 7 bases of the junction unmatched. Looked up from germline, CDR1 is SQVTM and CDR2 is ANQGSEA. The CDR3 is 14 residues long. Only in-frame clones appear in the TCRdb table, and some are missing; sequencing was by immunoSEQ multiplex PCR. The repertoire holds around 110,000 clones, with 90% as singletons. This clone was seen more than once but under ten times. The antigen is undetermined. Here the sequenced sample was unstimulated CD4+ T cells sorted from spleen or lymph node cells, taken before intestinal transplant. This rearrangement joins TRBV29-1 to TRBJ1-2, with TRBD1 matching over 9 bases. The source of this sequence is a human donor who received an intestinal transplant. The DNA of the CDR3 is TGCAGCGACTACCCGGGACAGGGTAACTATGGCTACACCTTC. Encoded protein: CSDYPGQGNYGYTF.